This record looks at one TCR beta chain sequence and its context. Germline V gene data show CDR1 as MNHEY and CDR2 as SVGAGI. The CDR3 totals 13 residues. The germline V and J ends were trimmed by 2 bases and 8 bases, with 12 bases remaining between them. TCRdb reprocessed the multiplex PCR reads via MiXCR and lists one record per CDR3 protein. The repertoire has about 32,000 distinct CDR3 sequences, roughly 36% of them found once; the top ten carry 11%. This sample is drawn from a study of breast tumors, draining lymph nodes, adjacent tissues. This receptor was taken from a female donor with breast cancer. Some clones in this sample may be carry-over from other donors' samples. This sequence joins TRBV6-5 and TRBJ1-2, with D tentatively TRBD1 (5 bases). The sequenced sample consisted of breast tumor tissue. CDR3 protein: CASSYRQRGGYTF. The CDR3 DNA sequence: TGTGCCAGCAGTTACCGACAGAGAGGGGGCTACACCTTC.